Given below is one T cell receptor beta chain in context. Its matching antigen is unknown. This specimen comes from a study of shared clonotypes between healthy human individuals. Study-wide findings and caveats: Generally, estimated richness proved larger in naive subsets than it did in memory subsets. Limitation of the genetic and exposure-history diversity represented came from the few donors.

CDR1 is SEHNR and CDR2 is FQNEAQ in the germline V gene (reference sequence). Trimming took off 8 bases at V and 2 bases at J, with 5 bases between the two ends. The CDR3 totals 11 residues. Clones were sequenced by immunoSEQ multiplex PCR, and TCRdb holds only the in-frame ones, with some missing. The repertoire holds over a million clones, with 97% to 99% as singletons. CD4+ cells yielded CD45RA+ naive and CD45RA-negative memory subsets. The J gene is TRBJ2-3, the V gene TRBV7-9, with unresolved D. Sequencing input: naive CD4+ T cells sorted from blood. Sample subset: CD45RA+ positively selected. The origin of this receptor is a young man in good health. The CDR3 DNA reads TGTGCCAGCGCCACCACAGATACGCAGTATTTT. Residues: CASATTDTQYF.